This T cell receptor (beta chain) was recovered during a study of cytomegalovirus exposure and HLA in healthy donors. Study findings and constraints: Links to common viral pathogens appeared, in a later analysis, for several of the most significant clusters. TCR beta V- and J-gene trimming was later associated with a missense DCLRE1C variant. A few chains tied to CMV proved CMV antigen-specific in vitro. Earlier analysis yielded a pattern in which most TCR beta V segments were productive about 90% or about 30% of the time.

The CDR3 runs 15 residues. Germline V gives CDR1 MNHNS, CDR2 SASEGT. The V segment lost 11 bases and the J segment 1 base; nucleotides outside the gene matches: 11. Use of 60 Vbeta and 13 Jbeta primers characterized the PCR. Profiling relied on immunoSEQ multiplex PCR, and the TCRdb table lists in-frame clones only, not all of them. The sample carries about 160,000 clones, roughly 80% recorded once. For this clone: Its antigen is not known.

Sequencing was carried out using PBMCs. J is TRBJ1-5 and V is TRBV6-1; TRBD1 matches at 7 bases. The receptor comes from a man in his forties or fifties in good health and CMV-seropositive. The CDR3 bases are TGTGCCGGGTCGAGGGGCAGGGGGAGCAATCAGCCCCAGCATTTT. This translates into CAGSRGRGSNQPQHF.